Listed here are 8 T cell receptor beta chains from one sample, sequenced in a study of blood T cell repertoires in COVID-19 (dated by TCRdb to the early 2020s). The library was produced with the immunoSEQ multiplex PCR assay. Sourced from immuneACCESS, this table was stored by TCRdb with only in-frame sequences that have V and J called. A share of the clones is absent; for the studies checked, an unresolved V gene accounts for under half, and the remainder has no known explanation. In all, the sample holds under 500,000 clones, and about 89% of those were seen once. The ten largest clones represent more than 4% of the sample. Sequenced input: peripheral blood. The receptors were sampled from a woman in her twenties or thirties with acute or convalescent COVID-19.

The rearrangement uses TRBV6-1 and TRBJ2-1; D not resolved. The germline V gene encodes CDR1 MNHNS and CDR2 SASEGT. V lost 5 bases, J lost 10 bases, and 12 bases lay in between. The CDR3 sequence is 12 residues long. The CDR3 loop reads CASSFIKREQFF. CDR3 nucleotides: TGTGCCAGCAGTTTCATCAAGCGAGAGCAGTTCTTC.

This chain connects TRBV28 to TRBJ1-6; D is uncertain. The CDR3 extends over 11 amino acids. With 5 bases removed from V and 11 bases from J, the gap between germline ends came to 7 bases. The germline gives CDR1 MDHEN, CDR2 SYDVKM. As DNA, the CDR3 is TGTGCCAGCAGTGAGGGTGCACCCCTCCACTTT. Its protein is CASSEGAPLHF.

This rearrangement joins TRBV25-1 to TRBJ1-2; 8 positions agree with TRBD1. CDR1 is MGHDK and CDR2 is SYGVNS in the germline V gene. V was clipped by 1 base and J by 11 bases; unmatched bases: 15. This CDR3 comprises 16 residues. The CDR3 spells CASSESGQETFVGYTF. DNA for the CDR3: TGTGCCAGCAGTGAATCGGGACAGGAAACCTTTGTAGGGTACACCTTC.

The chain joins TRBV19 to TRBJ2-1; TRBD2 might be the D (6 bases). The germline V gene has CDR1 LNHDA and CDR2 SQIVND (reference sequence). Trimming pared 4 bases from V and 10 bases from J, leaving 11 bases between. This CDR3 is built from 12 residues. CDR3 residues: CASSSGEWEQFF. The CDR3 DNA reads TGTGCCAGTAGTAGCGGGGAATGGGAGCAGTTCTTC.

The rearrangement links TRBV7-9 to TRBJ2-5, with D maybe TRBD2 (6 bases). Per germline, CDR1 SEHNR and CDR2 FQNEAQ (reference sequence). The germline V and J ends were trimmed by 3 bases and 0 bases, with 14 bases remaining between them. The CDR3 runs 16 residues. CDR3: CASSFGTLRYQETQYF. In DNA form, the CDR3 reads TGTGCCAGCAGCTTTGGGACTCTAAGGTACCAAGAGACCCAGTACTTC.

To note about this clone: In the same sample, other DNA sequences code for this CDR3. The chain carries TRBV7-9 and TRBJ2-5; the D gene is possibly TRBD2 (5 bases). This CDR3 region has 12 residues. V dropped 3 bases and J dropped 5 bases, with 7 bases sitting between them. The germline V gene has CDR1 SEHNR and CDR2 FQNEAQ (reference sequence). The CDR3 coding sequence is TGTGCCAGCAGCTTTTCGGGGGAGACCCAGTACTTC. This sequence encodes CASSFSGETQYF.

The chain has TRBV28 and TRBJ1-5; 9 bases agree with TRBD1. The V and J ends lost 6 bases and 2 bases, in that order; junction bases with no gene match: 23. Germline CDR1 MDHEN, CDR2 SYDVKM. The length of the CDR3 is 21 residues. The CDR3 loop is CASRRVSLGSRQGEGNQPQHF. CDR3 in DNA: TGTGCCAGCAGGCGAGTTTCGCTAGGCTCTCGACAGGGGGAGGGCAATCAGCCCCAGCATTTT.

The chain has TRBV11-2 and TRBJ1-2; D is uncertain. Trimming removed 0 bases at V and 4 bases at J, with 15 bases between. The CDR3 contains 16 residues. Germline loops: CDR1 SGHAT, CDR2 FQNNGV. The CDR3 region has the DNA TGTGCCAGCAGCTTAGATCCTGGAGGGTTGGGCTATGGCTACACCTTC. Amino acids: CASSLDPGGLGYGYTF.